The 19 T cell receptor beta chains in this list originate from one sample, sequenced in a study of identical twins. TCRdb independently ran MiXCR on the 5' RACE reads; one entry per CDR3 protein. The sample includes about 150,000 distinct CDR3 sequences, approximately 3.5% seen only once; the top ten take 7% to 10%. The sequenced material came from memory T cells sorted from blood. Source of these receptors: a man younger than 30 in good health.

V usage is TRBV20-1 and J usage is TRBJ1-3, with D tentatively TRBD1 (5 bases). Per the germline V gene, CDR1 is DFQATT and CDR2 is SNEGSKA (reference sequence). V lost 0 bases and J lost 3, with 9 bases in between. The CDR3 runs to 14 residues. The CDR3 DNA reads as TGCAGTGCTAGAGATCCAGGGTTTGGAAACACCATATATTTT. Its protein product is CSARDPGFGNTIYF.

This clonotype was detected ten times or more. DNA for the CDR3: TGTGCCAGCAGTGCACAGGGAGGGACCTACGAGCAGTACTTC. As protein: CASSAQGGTYEQYF. J is TRBJ2-7 and V is TRBV2; possibly TRBD2 for D (7 bases). The V gene lost 4 bases and the J gene lost 2 bases, with 12 bases spanning the gap. The CDR3 consists of 14 residues. Per germline, CDR1 SNHLY and CDR2 FYNNEI.

The J gene is TRBJ1-2, the V gene TRBV5-4; D is unclear. Trimming pared 0 bases from V and 7 bases from J, leaving 13 bases between. Per germline, CDR1 SGHNT and CDR2 YYREEE (reference sequence). This CDR3 comprises 14 residues. In DNA form, the CDR3 reads TGTGCCAGCAGCTTGGCTCTCTTGGGTCCTGGCTACACCTTC. Protein sequence: CASSLALLGPGYTF.

This clonotype was found many times. V and J are TRBV12-3 or TRBV12-4 and TRBJ1-3; D not resolved. This CDR3 is 12 amino acids long. V lost 5 bases to trimming and J lost 5 bases, with 7 bases between them. CDR3 sequence: CASSPIRNTIYF. As DNA, the CDR3 is TGTGCCAGCAGTCCCATCCGAAACACCATATATTTT.

This clonotype has a count of ten or more. V gene TRBV20-1 combines with J gene TRBJ2-1; TRBD2 agrees at 7 bases. The CDR3 totals 10 residues. CDR1 and CDR2 (germline): DFQATT, SNEGSKA (reference sequence). Trimming cost V 5 bases and J 10 bases; bases outside gene matches: 2. CDR3 amino acids: CSAWGGEQFF. The CDR3 nucleotides are TGCAGTGCTTGGGGGGGGGAGCAGTTCTTC.

This clonotype was counted ten times or more. The CDR3 bases are TGTGCCTGGAGGAGCCCGACGTACGAGCAGTACTTC. Translated: CAWRSPTYEQYF. V and J are TRBV30 and TRBJ2-7; D remains unclear. The CDR3 is 12 residues long. Per germline, CDR1 GTSNPN and CDR2 SVGIG (reference sequence). V was trimmed by 3 bases and J by 4 bases, leaving 10 bases between them.

This clonotype was counted between two and nine times. V usage is TRBV5-5 and J usage is TRBJ2-5; 12 nucleotides match TRBD2. V shed 0 bases and J 4 bases; nucleotides not matched to a gene: 7. There are 17 residues in the CDR3. The germline gives CDR1 SGHKS, CDR2 YYEKEE (reference sequence). CDR3 in DNA: TGTGCCAGCAGCTTGGCAGTCGGACTAGCGGGAAGAGAGACCCAGTACTTC. Protein product: CASSLAVGLAGRETQYF.

This clonotype was detected ten times or more. This chain connects TRBV5-1 to TRBJ1-3, with D unclear. Deletions cut 0 bases from V and 0 bases from J, with 7 bases between. The CDR3 runs to 15 residues. Germline CDR1 reads SGHRS; CDR2 reads YFSETQ. In DNA, the CDR3 is TGCGCCAGCAGCTTGGGTCCGAGCTCTGGAAACACCATATATTTT. Residues: CASSLGPSSGNTIYF. Full variable domain (missing parts from reference TRBV5-1 and TRBJ1-3): KAGVTQTPRYLIKTRGQQVTLSCSPISGHRSVSWYQQTPGQGLQFLFEYFSETQRNKGNFPGRFSGRQFSNSRSEMNVSTLELGDSALYLCASSLGPSSGNTIYFGEGSWLTVV.

The table lists this clonotype with many counts. The V call is TRBV9, the J call TRBJ2-2; D is uncertain. Germline CDR1 and CDR2: SGDLS and YYNGEE. The CDR3 has 14 residues. V lost 0 bases, J lost 7 bases, and 10 bases lay in between. The CDR3 bases are TGTGCCAGCAGCGTAGACCCTAGTCACGGGGAGCTGTTTTTT. It specifies CASSVDPSHGELFF.

In its sample, this clonotype was seen a few times. The genes are TRBV4-1 and TRBJ1-4; D unresolved. Per germline, CDR1 MGHRA and CDR2 YSYEKL. The germline V and J ends were trimmed by 4 bases and 4 bases, with 10 bases remaining between them. The length of the CDR3 is 14 residues. The CDR3 bases are TGCGCCAGCAGCCCCCGGACTGGTAATGAAAAACTGTTTTTT. This gives the protein CASSPRTGNEKLFF.

This clonotype was recorded many times. This chain joins TRBV20-1 and TRBJ2-1; TRBD2 matches at 10 bases. J lost 3 bases, V lost 7 bases, and 3 bases had no gene match. The CDR3 has 13 amino acids. Germline CDR1 reads DFQATT; CDR2 reads SNEGSKA (reference sequence). The CDR3 bases are TGCAGTGGGTCTAGCGGGAGCTACAATGAGCAGTTCTTC. It codes for CSGSSGSYNEQFF.

This clonotype was observed at least ten times. The chain links TRBV12-3 or TRBV12-4 to TRBJ2-7, with D maybe TRBD2 (6 bases). The CDR3 loop spans 13 amino acids. Trimming stripped 5 bases from V and 9 bases from J, with 17 bases between. CDR3 sequence reads: CASSPDREWGQYV. The CDR3 nucleotides are TGTGCCAGCAGTCCCGATCGGGAGTGGGGGCAGTACGTC.

This clonotype was seen a handful of times. J is TRBJ2-7 and V is TRBV21-1; the table's D gene call, TRBD1, was not cross checked with the DNA. TRBV21-1 is labeled a pseudogene. The CDR3 length is 15 residues. CDR3 region: CASSKDQGCFDEQYV. The CDR3 DNA sequence: TGTGCCAGCAGCAAAGACCAGGGGTGTTTCGACGAGCAGTACGTC.

This clonotype was detected ten times or more. This rearrangement joins TRBV25-1 to TRBJ1-1; D is undetermined. This CDR3 region has 13 residues. V was trimmed by 6 bases and J by 1 base, leaving 9 bases between them. Germline CDR1 MGHDK, CDR2 SYGVNS. This CDR3 is CASRLGRNTEAFF. The DNA for the CDR3 is TGTGCCAGCAGGTTGGGGAGGAACACTGAAGCTTTCTTT.

There are a few counts of this clonotype. The chain is built from TRBV28 and TRBJ2-7; no firm D call. CDR3 length: 11 residues. CDR1 MDHEN and CDR2 SYDVKM come from the germline V gene. Trimming pared 5 bases from V and 8 bases from J, leaving 10 bases between. Written as DNA, the CDR3 is TGTGCCAGCAGTACTCGGACCCAGCAGTACTTC. Amino acids: CASSTRTQQYF.

Only a few counts were recorded for this clonotype. V and J are TRBV18 and TRBJ2-5; the match to TRBD1 covers 8 bases. CDR1 is KGHSH and CDR2 is LQKENI in the germline V gene. The CDR3 has 14 amino acids. Losses at the gene ends were 4 bases for V and 11 bases for J; bases not matched to a gene: 12. CDR3 nucleotide sequence: TGTGCCAGCTCACAAGACAGGGGCCACTATTTTCAGTACTTC. This gives the protein CASSQDRGHYFQYF.

This clonotype was recorded at least ten times. The chain employs TRBV30 and TRBJ1-1; no reliable D call. V shed 2 bases and J shed 0 bases, with 7 bases lying between them. This CDR3 spans 13 amino acids. Looked up from germline, CDR1 is GTSNPN and CDR2 is SVGIG (reference sequence). CDR3 sequence: CAWSYELNTEAFF. CDR3 sequence (DNA): TGTGCCTGGAGTTATGAGCTGAACACTGAAGCTTTCTTT.

This clonotype was seen at least ten times. J is TRBJ2-1 and V is TRBV4-2; no clear D. V dropped 0 bases and J dropped 0 bases, with 15 bases sitting between them. The CDR3 has 18 amino acids. Germline V gene lookup returns CDR1 LGHNA and CDR2 YNFKEQ. The CDR3, as DNA: TGTGCCAGCAGCCAAGATCGTAGAAACGACCGCTCCTACAATGAGCAGTTCTTC. It codes for CASSQDRRNDRSYNEQFF.

This clonotype appeared a few times. The chain uses TRBV7-6 and TRBJ2-7; 8 bases align to TRBD1. The CDR3 runs 15 residues. V lost 4 bases and J lost 3; bases outside the gene matches: 8. Germline V CDR1 and CDR2: SGHVS, FNYEAQ. The CDR3 DNA reads as TGTGCCAGCAGCTCAGGGCCCAGGGGGCTCTACGAGCAGTACTTC. It specifies CASSSGPRGLYEQYF.